What follows are 31 T cell receptor beta chains derived from one specimen sequenced in a study of T-cell reconstitution after alpha-beta-depleted transplantation in children. Unique molecular identifiers were used in preparing the TCRbeta library. TCRdb re-analysed the PCR reads in MiXCR, keeping a single row per CDR3 protein. The sample carries around 680,000 distinct CDR3 sequences, 15% to 20% recorded once. The sample consisted of PBMCs from the stem cell graft donor, taken from the stem cell graft. These receptor sequences come from a human donor who donated a stem cell graft to a child with acute myeloid leukemia.

This clonotype was detected many times. The rearrangement links TRBV20-1 to TRBJ2-3, with D uncertain. This CDR3 is 14 amino acids long. Germline-derived CDR1 and CDR2 are DFQATT and SNEGSKA (reference sequence). Trimming removed 0 bases at V and 7 bases at J, with 14 bases between. The CDR3 is CSARDTKGPNTQYF. CDR3 DNA sequence: TGCAGTGCTAGAGATACTAAGGGTCCCAATACGCAGTATTTT.

This clonotype was observed many times. V and J are TRBV5-4 and TRBJ1-1; D is unresolved. The ends were cut back, 4 bases at V and 0 bases at J, with 10 bases in the middle. In germline, CDR1 is SGHNT, CDR2 YYREEE (reference sequence). This CDR3 contains 14 residues. This CDR3 reads CASSQTDMNTEAFF. Written as DNA, the CDR3 is TGTGCCAGCAGCCAAACAGATATGAACACTGAAGCTTTCTTT.

The chain is built from TRBV13 and TRBJ2-7, with a tentative D call TRBD1 (6 bases). Per the germline V gene, CDR1 is PRHDT and CDR2 is FYEKMQ (reference sequence). The V end was cut by 5 bases, the J end by 2 bases, with 13 bases between. This CDR3 is built from 14 residues. The CDR3 region is CASSEGTSTYEQYF. Here the CDR3 DNA reads TGTGCCAGCAGCGAGGGGACATCAACCTACGAGCAGTACTTC. Looking up the rest from reference TRBV13 and TRBJ2-7 gives the full variable domain: AAGVIQSPRHLIKEKRETATLKCYPIPRHDTVYWYQQGPGQDPQFLISFYEKMQSDKGSIPDRFSAQQFSDYHSELNMSSLELGDSALYFCASSEGTSTYEQYFGPGTRLTVT.

This clonotype was seen a few times. The CDR3 sequence: CASRREVHSNQPQHF. In nucleotides, the CDR3 is TGTGCCAGCAGACGGGAGGTCCATAGCAATCAGCCCCAGCATTTT. J is TRBJ1-5 and V is TRBV12-3 or TRBV12-4; D is unresolved. CDR3 length: 15 residues. V was clipped by 6 bases and J by 0 bases, with 12 bases between them.

Only a few counts were recorded for this clonotype. The chain combines TRBV24-1 with TRBJ2-7; D is unclear. The CDR3 length is 16 residues. V lost 1 base and J 3 bases, leaving 15 bases between the germline ends. CDR1 and CDR2 (germline): KGHDR, SFDVKD. The CDR3 is CATSDLRRFPSYEQYV. DNA of the CDR3: TGTGCCACCAGTGATTTAAGGCGGTTCCCGAGCTACGAGCAGTACGTC.

This clonotype has at least ten counts. The chain links TRBV5-6 to TRBJ2-3; 9 bases align to TRBD2. This CDR3 spans 16 amino acids. With 4 bases clipped from V and 5 bases from J, the junction kept 11 bases outside the gene matches. Germline V CDR1 and CDR2: SGHDT, YYEEEE. CDR3 residues: CASSRPSGVAGDTQYF. CDR3 nucleotides: TGTGCCAGCAGCCGTCCTAGCGGGGTAGCGGGAGATACGCAGTATTTT.

This clonotype was recorded many times. V usage is TRBV29-1 and J usage is TRBJ2-7, with D possibly TRBD1 on 5 matching bases. In germline, CDR1 is SQVTM, CDR2 ANQGSEA. The CDR3 consists of 13 residues. V dropped 1 base and J dropped 3 bases, with 10 bases sitting between them. The CDR3 reads CSVEGQGDYEQYF. CDR3 sequence (DNA): TGCAGCGTTGAAGGTCAGGGTGACTACGAGCAGTACTTC.

V usage is TRBV12-3 or TRBV12-4 and J usage is TRBJ1-1; D not resolved. V lost 6 bases, J lost 1 base, and 6 bases lay in between. The CDR3 extends over 12 amino acids. The CDR3 sequence is CASRPKNTEAFF. Written as DNA, the CDR3 is TGTGCCAGCAGACCTAAGAACACTGAAGCTTTCTTT.

In this sample, this clonotype turned up many times. The gene calls are TRBV20-1 and TRBJ1-6; no clear D gene. V was clipped by 4 bases and J by 7 bases, with 5 bases between them. Germline loops: CDR1 DFQATT, CDR2 SNEGSKA (reference sequence). This CDR3 is built from 11 residues. CDR3 nucleotides: TGCAGTGCTAATAAGAATTCACCCCTCCACTTT. This gives the protein CSANKNSPLHF.

The CDR3 protein is CSALPQGNTGELFF. CDR3 nucleotides: TGCAGTGCGCTACCACAGGGGAACACCGGGGAGCTGTTTTTT. The rearrangement uses TRBV20-1 and TRBJ2-2, with D possibly matching TRBD1 (6 bases). V shed 6 bases and J shed 1 base, with 12 bases lying between them. The CDR3 is made up of 14 amino acids. The germline V gene has CDR1 DFQATT and CDR2 SNEGSKA (reference sequence).

This clonotype has a count of ten or more. The chain couples TRBV6-1 to TRBJ2-7, with TRBD2 matching 9 bases. CDR1 is MNHNS and CDR2 is SASEGT in the germline V gene. V was clipped by 5 bases and J by 5 bases; unmatched bases: 10. CDR3 size: 15 residues. CDR3 DNA: TGTGCCAGCAGTATCTCTAGCGGGGTGTCCCACGAGCAGTACTTC. It encodes CASSISSGVSHEQYF.

This clonotype was counted at least ten times. J is TRBJ1-1 and V is TRBV29-1; no clear D gene. Germline lookup yields CDR1 SQVTM and CDR2 ANQGSEA. The V gene lost 6 bases and the J gene lost 10 bases, with 15 bases spanning the gap. The CDR3 spans 11 residues. The CDR3 DNA is TGCAGCGTCGCCGGGGAGTCAAGAGCTTTCTTT. This gives the protein CSVAGESRAFF.

This clonotype appeared many times. The chain carries TRBV20-1 and TRBJ2-2, with 12 bases lining up with TRBD1. Germline loops: CDR1 DFQATT, CDR2 SNEGSKA (reference sequence). Trimming removed 7 bases from V and 5 bases from J; junction bases left unmatched: 8. The CDR3 is 15 residues long. The CDR3 here is CSGLSGQGATGELFF. CDR3 coding DNA: TGCAGTGGCTTGTCGGGACAGGGGGCGACCGGGGAGCTGTTTTTT.

This clonotype turned up a few times. This chain links TRBV12-3 or TRBV12-4 with TRBJ2-1, with 8 bases identical to TRBD2. The CDR3 runs 15 residues. V lost 2 bases, J lost 10 bases, and 10 bases stayed unmatched. The CDR3 DNA reads as TGTGCCAGCAGTTTACGAGAGCGGGGGTGGGGGGAGCAGTTCTTC. Its protein is CASSLRERGWGEQFF.

In this sample, this clonotype turned up many times. DNA for the CDR3: TGCAGTGCTAGAGTGCAGGGAGACTCTGGGGCCAACGTCCTGACTTTC. It specifies CSARVQGDSGANVLTF. The rearrangement uses TRBV20-1 and TRBJ2-6; D assignment may be TRBD1 or TRBD2 (5 bases each). The germline V gene encodes CDR1 DFQATT and CDR2 SNEGSKA (reference sequence). V lost 1 base to trimming and J lost 0 bases, with 10 bases between them. CDR3 length: 16 residues.

Of note for this clonotype: Being one base from a much bigger clone, this may be a read error. It is likely a read error, because the conserved phenylalanine at the end of the CDR3 is missing. The V call is TRBV20-1, the J call TRBJ2-5; TRBD2 matches at 7 bases. The V segment lost 2 bases and the J segment 5 bases; nucleotides outside the gene matches: 8. Germline V gene lookup returns CDR1 DFQATT and CDR2 SNEGSKA (reference sequence). The CDR3 is 14 amino acids. CDR3 sequence reads: CSARNAGVMETQYV. The CDR3 nucleotides are TGCAGTGCTAGAAATGCGGGGGTGATGGAGACCCAGTACGTC.

Many counts were recorded for this clonotype. The chain links TRBV7-2 to TRBJ2-7, with D perhaps TRBD1 or TRBD2 (5 bases each). CDR1 is SGHTA, CDR2 FQGNSA, per germline. The CDR3 sequence is 14 residues long. The V gene lost 0 bases and the J gene lost 2 bases, with 8 bases spanning the gap. The CDR3 loop reads CASSLAGVAYEQYF. The CDR3 nucleotides read TGTGCCAGCAGCTTAGCGGGGGTGGCCTACGAGCAGTACTTC.

The gene calls are TRBV5-6 and TRBJ2-1; D tentatively fits TRBD1 or TRBD2 (6 bases each). Germline V gives CDR1 SGHDT, CDR2 YYEEEE. The CDR3 consists of 17 residues. Trimming removed 2 bases from V and 7 bases from J, with 22 bases in between. The CDR3 region is CASSFTLKEGDKNEQFF. As DNA, the CDR3 is TGTGCCAGCAGCTTTACGTTGAAGGAGGGGGATAAGAATGAGCAGTTCTTC.

This clonotype was observed at least ten times. The rearrangement joins TRBV7-9 to TRBJ2-1; D might be TRBD2 (6 bases). Germline values: CDR1 SEHNR, CDR2 FQNEAQ (reference sequence). This CDR3 is built from 16 residues. V dropped 7 bases and J dropped 7 bases, with 23 bases sitting between them. The CDR3 reads CASIPREAGLGNEQFF. CDR3 nucleotides: TGTGCCAGCATCCCGAGGGAGGCAGGCCTCGGGAATGAGCAGTTCTTC.

The chain employs TRBV6-1 and TRBJ1-3; D unclear. Germline-derived CDR1 and CDR2 are MNHNS and SASEGT. This CDR3 is built from 16 residues. V shed 5 bases and J shed 0 bases, with 14 bases lying between them. The CDR3 is CASSPFSRDSGNTIYF. The CDR3 DNA follows: TGTGCCAGCAGTCCCTTTTCGAGGGACTCTGGAAACACCATATATTTT.

This clonotype was detected only a few times. The CDR3 coding sequence is TGTGCCAGCAGCTTTATAGCGGACTCGAACACCGGGGAGCTGTTTTTT. Translation gives CASSFIADSNTGELFF. The J gene is TRBJ2-2, the V gene TRBV7-2, with D maybe TRBD2 (6 bases). Between the trimmed V and J ends, which lost 3 bases and 0 bases, there was a span of 11 bases. From germline, CDR1 is SGHTA and CDR2 FQGNSA. This CDR3 contains 16 residues.

The chain recombines TRBV7-3 with TRBJ2-6, with 8 bases that match TRBD1. Germline lookup yields CDR1 SGHTA and CDR2 FQGTGA. Trimming removed 5 bases from V and 0 bases from J; junction bases left unmatched: 9. The CDR3 is 18 residues long. The CDR3 DNA is TGTGCCAGCAGCAAAACAGGGGGAGCTCCCTCTGGGGCCAACGTCCTGACTTTC. Its protein is CASSKTGGAPSGANVLTF.

Only a few counts were recorded for this clonotype. Here the CDR3 reads CASSLAREVYSGNTIYF. CDR3 coding DNA: TGTGCCAGCAGCTTAGCGCGGGAGGTCTACTCTGGAAACACCATATATTTT. The rearrangement joins TRBV7-2 to TRBJ1-3; D not resolved. The CDR3 spans 17 residues. Germline CDR1 SGHTA, CDR2 FQGNSA. Trimming shortened V by 0 bases and J by 0 bases, and 12 bases separated the two germline ends.

The sample holds many counts of this clonotype. The V gene is TRBV6-5, the J gene TRBJ2-1; 7 nucleotides align to TRBD2. The ends lost 2 bases at V and 9 bases at J; junction bases unmatched: 7. This CDR3 comprises 14 residues. Germline loops: CDR1 MNHEY, CDR2 SVGAGI. CDR3 bases: TGTGCCAGCAGTTACGGGACTATAGGTAGTGAGCAGTTCTTC. Translation gives CASSYGTIGSEQFF.

V and J are TRBV7-9 and TRBJ2-1, with D unresolved. V was pared by 5 bases and J by 0 bases, with 14 bases between. Germline values: CDR1 SEHNR, CDR2 FQNEAQ (reference sequence). This CDR3 region has 16 residues. Written as DNA, the CDR3 is TGTGCCAGCAGCCCCCAAGATGGCTACTCCTACAATGAGCAGTTCTTC. It is translated as CASSPQDGYSYNEQFF.

The table lists this clonotype with many counts. The J gene is TRBJ2-1, the V gene TRBV20-1; D is perhaps TRBD1 or TRBD2 (5 bases each). Germline-derived CDR1 and CDR2 are DFQATT and SNEGSKA (reference sequence). The length of the CDR3 is 10 residues. V lost 6 bases to trimming and J lost 12 bases, with 12 bases between them. The CDR3 coding sequence is TGCAGTGCCCACCGGGGCCGGCAGTTCTTC. This gives the protein CSAHRGRQFF.

This clonotype was observed at least ten times. This chain links TRBV9 with TRBJ2-2; the D gene is possibly TRBD2 (5 bases). The CDR3 contains 14 residues. CDR1 SGDLS and CDR2 YYNGEE come from the germline V gene. The V gene lost 7 bases and the J gene lost 3 bases, with 13 bases spanning the gap. CDR3 loop: CASDKGGYTGELFF. For the CDR3, the DNA is TGTGCCAGCGATAAAGGAGGATACACCGGGGAGCTGTTTTTT.

This clonotype was observed at least ten times. The chain couples TRBV4-3 to TRBJ2-1; the D is unclear. The germline V gene has CDR1 LGHNA and CDR2 YSLEER. V was trimmed by 1 base and J by 7 bases, leaving 11 bases between them. The CDR3 is 14 amino acids. The CDR3 DNA sequence: TGCGCCAGCAGCCAAGTCCAGACAACGAATGAGCAGTTCTTC. Its translation is CASSQVQTTNEQFF.

This clonotype was recorded at least ten times. V is TRBV29-1 and J is TRBJ2-3, with 11 bases identical to TRBD2. The CDR3 is made up of 17 amino acids. Germline CDR1 and CDR2: SQVTM and ANQGSEA. V trimming: 3 bases; J trimming: 4 bases; junction bases outside the gene matches: 12. The CDR3 DNA reads as TGCAGCGTTGAGTGGGGCTTAGTAGCGGGGGGGCCAGATACGCAGTATTTT. Its translation is CSVEWGLVAGGPDTQYF.

This clonotype has more than one count but fewer than ten. V is TRBV20-1 and J is TRBJ1-1, with TRBD1 matching 7 bases. The germline V gene has CDR1 DFQATT and CDR2 SNEGSKA (reference sequence). The CDR3 has 14 amino acids. Trimming cost V 3 bases and J 3 bases; bases outside gene matches: 7. The CDR3 spells CSARAEDRYTEAFF. The CDR3, as DNA: TGCAGTGCTAGGGCGGAGGACAGGTACACTGAAGCTTTCTTT.

Points on this clonotype: A much larger clone sits a single nucleotide away, making a read error possible. This chain joins TRBV20-1 and TRBJ2-7; D is uncertain. V lost 3 bases to trimming and J lost 0 bases, with 12 bases between them. The CDR3 length is 14 residues. Germline CDR1 and CDR2: DFQATT and SNEGSKA (reference sequence). DNA of the CDR3: TGCAGTGCTAGCGTTAGACGTCGCTCCTACGAGCAGTACTTC. Translated: CSASVRRRSYEQYF.